What follows is one TCR beta chain and its context. The germline V gene encodes CDR1 MNHEY and CDR2 SVGAGI. Trimming cost V 2 bases and J 9 bases, with 13 bases left between them. CDR3 length: 14 residues. These data belong to a study of blood T cell repertoires in COVID-19. Study-level background: Acute-phase and convalescent COVID-19 samples originated in the United States, Italy and Spain.

Using immunoSEQ multiplex PCR, the repertoire was profiled, and TCRdb retains in-frame clones only, with some absent. The sample lists tens of thousands of clones, approximately 77% seen once, with less than 15% in the top ten. Sequencing input: peripheral blood. The origin of this receptor is a man older than 75 with active or convalescent COVID-19. The chain employs TRBV6-5 and TRBJ1-4; D may be TRBD1 (5 bases). The CDR3 protein is CASSYGAGSQKLFF. DNA of the CDR3: TGTGCCAGCAGTTACGGCGCAGGGTCGCAAAAACTGTTTTTT.